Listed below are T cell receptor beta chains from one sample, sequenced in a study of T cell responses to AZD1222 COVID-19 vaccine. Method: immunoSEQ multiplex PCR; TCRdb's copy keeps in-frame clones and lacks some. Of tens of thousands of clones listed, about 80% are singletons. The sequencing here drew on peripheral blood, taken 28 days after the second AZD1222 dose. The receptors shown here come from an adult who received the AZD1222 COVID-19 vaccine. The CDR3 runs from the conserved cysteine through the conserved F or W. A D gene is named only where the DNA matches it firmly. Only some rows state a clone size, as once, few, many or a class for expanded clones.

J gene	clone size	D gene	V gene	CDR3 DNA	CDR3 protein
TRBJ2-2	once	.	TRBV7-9	TGTGCCAGCAGCTTATTGAGGGGGGGCACCGGGGAGCTGTTTTTT	CASSLLRGGTGELFF
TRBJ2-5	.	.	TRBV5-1	TGCGCCAGCAGCCCACTGACTAACCAATTGGAGACCCAGTACTTC	CASSPLTNQLETQYF
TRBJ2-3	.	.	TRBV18	TGTGCCAGTTTCACCAGGGCCGCAGATACGCAGTATTTT	CASFTRAADTQYF
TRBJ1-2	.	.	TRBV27	TGTGCCAGCAGATCACACCAAACAGGGCTGGGTGGCTACACCTTC	CASRSHQTGLGGYTF
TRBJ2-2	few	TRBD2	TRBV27	TGTGCCAGCGCAGGCAGACTAGCGGGGGTTATGAACACCGGGGAGCTGTTTTTT	CASAGRLAGVMNTGELFF
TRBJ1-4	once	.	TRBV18	TGTGCCAGCTCACCACGACCAGAAAACCCGGTGGGTGAAAAACTGTTTTTT	CASSPRPENPVGEKLFF
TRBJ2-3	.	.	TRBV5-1	TGCGCCAGCAGCTTGAGTGGAAGCACAGATACGCAGTATTTT	CASSLSGSTDTQYF
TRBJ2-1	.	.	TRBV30	TGTGCCTGGAGCCCCCAGCTAGACTCCAATGAGCAGTTCTTC	CAWSPQLDSNEQFF
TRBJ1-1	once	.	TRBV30	TGTGCCTGGGCAACACTTAACACTGAAGCTTTCTTT	CAWATLNTEAFF
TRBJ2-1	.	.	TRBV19	TGTGCTGCCTCACAGGGACAAAGAGTCTACAATGAGCAGTTCTTC	CAASQGQRVYNEQFF
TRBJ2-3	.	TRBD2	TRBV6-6	TGTGCCAGCAGCCGACGAACTAGCGGGGGGGTGAGGGATACGCAGTATTTT	CASSRRTSGGVRDTQYF
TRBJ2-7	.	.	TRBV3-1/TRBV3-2	TGTGCCAGCAGCCAGCCAGGACTCTACGAGCAGTACTTC	CASSQPGLYEQYF
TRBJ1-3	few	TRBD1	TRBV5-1	TGCGCCAGCAGCACGACAGGGGGCATCGGAAACACCATATATTTT	CASSTTGGIGNTIYF
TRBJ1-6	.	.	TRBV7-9	TGTGCCAGCAGCCGGGAGCATTCACCCCTCCACTTT	CASSREHSPLHF
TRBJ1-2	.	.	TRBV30	TGTGCCTGGAGTGTATTACGGGGGGCTGGCTACACCTTC	CAWSVLRGAGYTF
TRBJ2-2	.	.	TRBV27	TGTGCCAGCAGCCGCCCCCGGGACTGGCTAGGGAAAGGGGGAGGGGAGCTGTTTTTT	CASSRPRDWLGKGGGELFF
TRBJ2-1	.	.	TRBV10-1	TGCGCCAGCAGCGACGGACAGAATGAGCAGTTCTTC	CASSDGQNEQFF
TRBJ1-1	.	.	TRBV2	TGTGCCAGCAGTGAATTGAGTGGAGGGCAAGCTTTCTTT	CASSELSGGQAFF
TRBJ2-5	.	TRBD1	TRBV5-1	TGCGCCAGCAGCGAAGCCGGGACAGAGTCCCAAGAGACCCAGTACTTC	CASSEAGTESQETQYF
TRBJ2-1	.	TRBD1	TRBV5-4	TGTGCCAGCAGCTTGGTTCTTGGGACAGGGATTGAGCAGTTCTTC	CASSLVLGTGIEQFF
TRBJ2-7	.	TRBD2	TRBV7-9	TGTGCCAGCAGCCAAGGGACTAGCGGGGACTACGAGCAGTACTTC	CASSQGTSGDYEQYF
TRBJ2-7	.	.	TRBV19	TGTGCCAGTAGTATAGGGGGGTCTGGCGTCTACGAGCAGTACTTC	CASSIGGSGVYEQYF
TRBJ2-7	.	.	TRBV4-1	TGCGCCAGCCTAAGGTCGAACCCCAGCTACGAGCAGTACTTC	CASLRSNPSYEQYF
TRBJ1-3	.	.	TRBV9	TGTGCCAGCAGCGCTCAGGACAGCGTTGGAAACACCATATATTTT	CASSAQDSVGNTIYF
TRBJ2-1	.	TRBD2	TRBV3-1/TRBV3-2	TGTGCCAGCAGCCAATCGTTTAGGGACTATCTAGTGCAGTTCTTC	CASSQSFRDYLVQFF
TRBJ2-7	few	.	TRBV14	TGTGCCAGCAGCCCCCGTACCTACGAGCAGTACTTC	CASSPRTYEQYF